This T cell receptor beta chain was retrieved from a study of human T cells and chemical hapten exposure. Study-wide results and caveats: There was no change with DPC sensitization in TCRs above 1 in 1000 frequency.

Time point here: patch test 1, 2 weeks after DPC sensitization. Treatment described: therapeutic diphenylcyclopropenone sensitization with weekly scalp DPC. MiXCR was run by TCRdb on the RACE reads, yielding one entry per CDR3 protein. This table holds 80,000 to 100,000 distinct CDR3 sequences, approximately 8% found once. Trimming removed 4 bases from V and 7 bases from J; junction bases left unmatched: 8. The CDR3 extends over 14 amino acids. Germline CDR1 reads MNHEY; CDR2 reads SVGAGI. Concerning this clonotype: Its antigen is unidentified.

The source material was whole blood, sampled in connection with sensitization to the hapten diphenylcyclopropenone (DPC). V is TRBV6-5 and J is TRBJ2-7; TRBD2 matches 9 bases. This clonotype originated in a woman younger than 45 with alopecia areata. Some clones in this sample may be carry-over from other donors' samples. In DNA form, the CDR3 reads TGTGCCAGCAGTTTAGCGGGGGCCTCCCCTGAGCAGTACTTC. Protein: CASSLAGASPEQYF.